The 23 T cell receptor beta chains reported below all come from one sample, sequenced in a study of cytomegalovirus exposure and HLA in healthy donors. The PCR made use of 60 Vbeta and 13 Jbeta primers. Sequencing was performed with immunoSEQ multiplex PCR; in TCRdb, only in-frame clones are kept and a portion is missing. The sample table includes around 130,000 clones. The sample consisted of PBMCs. These receptors all come from a woman between 40 and 50 years old in good health and CMV-seronegative.

The chain carries TRBV4-2 and TRBJ2-1; D is possibly TRBD2 (6 bases). CDR3 length: 14 residues. V dropped 4 bases and J dropped 1 base, with 8 bases sitting between them. Germline V gene sequence: CDR1 LGHNA, CDR2 YNFKEQ. In DNA, the CDR3 is TGTGCCAGCAGCCCCGGGACTTCCTACAATGAGCAGTTCTTC. Its protein product is CASSPGTSYNEQFF.

This rearrangement joins TRBV7-9 to TRBJ2-1; TRBD1 matches 9 bases. V lost 5 bases to trimming and J lost 3 bases; unmatched junction nucleotides: 8. CDR1 SEHNR and CDR2 FQNEAQ come from the germline V gene (reference sequence). This CDR3 has 16 amino acids. CDR3 in amino acids: CASSPLPGQGYNEQFF. The CDR3 coding sequence is TGTGCCAGCAGCCCACTCCCGGGACAGGGCTACAATGAGCAGTTCTTC.

The chain joins TRBV6-1 to TRBJ1-1, with D possibly matching TRBD1 (6 bases). The CDR3 runs 13 residues. V was clipped by 4 bases and J by 3 bases, with 9 bases between them. Germline values: CDR1 MNHNS, CDR2 SASEGT. The CDR3 DNA is TGTGCCAGCAGTGGACGGACAGACACTGAAGCTTTCTTT. It yields the protein CASSGRTDTEAFF.

This chain links TRBV27 with TRBJ2-7; a possible D gene is TRBD2 (5 bases). Between the trimmed V and J ends, which lost 6 bases and 5 bases, there was a span of 17 bases. Looked up from germline, CDR1 is MNHEY and CDR2 is SMNVEV (reference sequence). This CDR3 is 14 amino acids long. The CDR3 protein is CASRKEGGPDEQYF. CDR3 sequence (DNA): TGTGCCAGCAGAAAAGAGGGCGGCCCGGACGAGCAGTACTTC.

This chain links TRBV2 with TRBJ1-1, with 10 bases aligning to TRBD1. CDR3 size: 13 residues. CDR1 and CDR2 from the germline V gene are SNHLY and FYNNEI. J was trimmed by 4 bases and V by 6 bases; bases with no gene match: 2. Written as DNA, the CDR3 is TGTGCCAGCAGGACAGGGGGCGTCACTGAAGCTTTCTTT. Translation gives CASRTGGVTEAFF.

DNA of the CDR3: TGCGCCAGCAGCCAAGATCCGACAGGTAATCAGCCCCAGCATTTT. Protein: CASSQDPTGNQPQHF. This chain connects TRBV4-3 to TRBJ1-5, with D possibly being TRBD1 (6 bases). CDR1 and CDR2 from the germline V gene are LGHNA and YSLEER. The CDR3 runs 15 residues. Trimming shortened V by 0 bases and J by 4 bases, and 10 bases separated the two germline ends.

This chain connects TRBV6-1 to TRBJ2-3, with a weak D call TRBD2 (5 bases). Germline lookup yields CDR1 MNHNS and CDR2 SASEGT. The germline V and J ends were trimmed by 0 bases and 4 bases, with 11 bases remaining between them. The CDR3 runs 15 residues. The CDR3 DNA reads TGTGCCAGCAGTGAAGCGCTAGAGGGCGCAGATACGCAGTATTTT. Its protein is CASSEALEGADTQYF.

As DNA, the CDR3 is TGTGCCAGCAGTTCGACAGGGGGCCGTTTGTCCTACGAGCAGTACTTC. Translating gives CASSSTGGRLSYEQYF. The genes are TRBV6-6 and TRBJ2-7; 10 bases agree with TRBD1. CDR3 size: 16 residues. V lost 4 bases to trimming and J lost 1 base; unmatched junction nucleotides: 7. CDR1 and CDR2 (germline): MNHNY, SVGAGI (reference sequence).

The V gene is TRBV4-3, the J gene TRBJ2-1, with TRBD2 matching over 7 bases. After removal of 4 bases from V and 2 bases from J, the junction contained 5 bases not matched to a gene. Germline loops: CDR1 LGHNA, CDR2 YSLEER. The length of the CDR3 is 15 residues. The CDR3: CASSLSGPAYNEQFF. CDR3 coding DNA: TGCGCCAGCAGCCTTAGCGGGCCCGCCTACAATGAGCAGTTCTTC.

The chain's CDR3 is CASSIDPGLRSPLHF. DNA of the CDR3: TGTGCCAGTAGTATAGATCCAGGTCTCAGATCACCCCTCCACTTT. This sequence joins TRBV19 and TRBJ1-6; D unclear. The V and J ends lost 0 bases and 10 bases respectively, with 13 bases between them. The V gene's germline CDR1 is LNHDA and CDR2 SQIVND (reference sequence). This CDR3 has 15 amino acids.

This clone is labeled medium-sized based on frequency. V and J are TRBV27 and TRBJ1-3, with D tentatively TRBD1 (5 bases). The CDR3 loop spans 13 amino acids. V lost 6 bases, J lost 7 bases, and 13 bases lay in between. Germline values: CDR1 MNHEY, CDR2 SMNVEV (reference sequence). CDR3 in amino acids: CASSQGIGNTIYF. As DNA, the CDR3 is TGTGCCAGCAGCCAGGGAATTGGGAACACCATATATTTT.

This chain connects TRBV28 to TRBJ2-1, with D maybe TRBD1 (6 bases). Germline loops: CDR1 MDHEN, CDR2 SYDVKM. The CDR3 covers 13 residues. With 6 bases removed from V and 5 bases from J, the gap between germline ends came to 11 bases. The CDR3 sequence: CASRDSINNEQFF. CDR3 DNA: TGTGCCAGCAGGGACAGCATAAACAATGAGCAGTTCTTC.

The CDR3 here is CASSPGPGSGNSPLHF. The CDR3, as DNA: TGTGCCAGCAGCCCGGGCCCGGGGTCGGGGAATTCACCCCTCCACTTT. The chain couples TRBV7-9 to TRBJ1-6; D remains ambiguous. The V and J ends lost 5 bases and 7 bases respectively, with 18 bases between them. The CDR3 loop spans 16 amino acids. The germline CDR1 and CDR2 sequences are SEHNR and FQNEAQ (reference sequence).

The chain joins TRBV4-3 to TRBJ2-5; no clear D gene. Trimming took 0 bases from V and 5 from J, leaving 7 bases between them. The CDR3 sequence is 13 residues long. CDR1 and CDR2 (germline): LGHNA, YSLEER. CDR3 DNA: TGCGCCAGCAGCCAAGATGTCGGGGAGACCCAGTACTTC. This sequence encodes CASSQDVGETQYF.

This sequence joins TRBV9 and TRBJ2-3; D gene uncertain. With 4 bases removed from V and 6 bases from J, the gap between germline ends came to 9 bases. Germline V gene sequence: CDR1 SGDLS, CDR2 YYNGEE. The CDR3 is 12 amino acids. This chain's CDR3 is CASSPLSDTQYF. The CDR3 DNA reads TGTGCCAGCAGCCCCCTCAGTGATACGCAGTATTTT. Complete variable domain (other parts from reference TRBV9 and TRBJ2-3): DSGVTQTPKHLITATGQRVTLRCSPRSGDLSVYWYQQSLDQGLQFLIQYYNGEERAKGNILERFSAQQFPDLHSELNLSSLELGDSALYFCASSPLSDTQYFGPGTRLTVL.

The chain combines TRBV7-9 with TRBJ1-2; D might be TRBD1 (5 bases). The germline gives CDR1 SEHNR, CDR2 FQNEAQ (reference sequence). CDR3 length: 14 amino acids. V was clipped by 5 bases and J by 7 bases, with 17 bases between them. CDR3 sequence (DNA): TGTGCCAGCAGCCCCGTTCGAGGAAGGGGTGGCTACACCTTC. Translating it yields CASSPVRGRGGYTF. Looking up the rest from reference TRBV7-9 and TRBJ1-2 gives the full variable domain: DTGVSQNPRHKITKRGQNVTFRCDPISEHNRLYWYRQTLGQGPEFLTYFQNEAQLEKSRLLSDRFSAERPKGSFSTLEIQRTEQGDSAMYLCASSPVRGRGGYTFGSGTRLTVV.

The CDR3 reads CATSVGGVGNEQFF. CDR3 in DNA: TGTGCCACCTCGGTCGGGGGTGTAGGGAATGAGCAGTTCTTC. The V call is TRBV15, the J call TRBJ2-1; D is possibly TRBD2 (6 bases). The V end was cut by 8 bases, the J end by 7 bases, with 18 bases between. Germline V gene data show CDR1 as LNHNV and CDR2 as YYDKDF (reference sequence). This CDR3 has 14 amino acids.

Regarding this clone: The sample holds other DNA sequences that translate to the same CDR3. The gene calls are TRBV7-9 and TRBJ2-3; 14 bases match TRBD2. Germline CDR1 SEHNR, CDR2 FQNEAQ (reference sequence). V dropped 5 bases and J dropped 0; count of bases not matched to a gene: 4. CDR3 size: 17 residues. Here the CDR3 DNA reads TGTGCCAGCAGCCTAGGACTAGCGGGGGGCAGCACAGATACGCAGTATTTT. It translates to CASSLGLAGGSTDTQYF.

The genes are TRBV7-2 and TRBJ1-1; 7 bases agree with TRBD1. From germline, CDR1 is SGHTA and CDR2 FQGNSA. The CDR3 consists of 15 residues. V was pared by 5 bases and J by 1 base, with 7 bases of the junction left unmatched. This CDR3 is CASSATGARNTEAFF. DNA of the CDR3: TGTGCCAGCAGCGCAACAGGGGCCCGGAACACTGAAGCTTTCTTT.

The chain carries TRBV5-1 and TRBJ2-2; TRBD2 agrees at 7 bases. The CDR3 runs 14 residues. Trimming cost V 5 bases and J 1 base; bases outside gene matches: 2. The germline V gene has CDR1 SGHRS and CDR2 YFSETQ. The CDR3 bases are TGCGCCAGCAGGTGGGAGGGGAACACCGGGGAGCTGTTTTTT. Its translation: CASRWEGNTGELFF.

The chain combines TRBV28 with TRBJ1-5, with 7 nucleotides matching TRBD1. V lost 3 bases, J lost 3 bases, and 8 bases stayed unmatched. CDR1 and CDR2 (germline): MDHEN, SYDVKM. This CDR3 has 16 amino acids. The CDR3 sequence: CASSFGRQGYNQPQHF. DNA of the CDR3: TGTGCCAGCAGTTTTGGGAGACAGGGTTACAATCAGCCCCAGCATTTT.

The V call is TRBV6-5, the J call TRBJ2-4; the match to TRBD1 covers 8 bases. Per germline, CDR1 MNHEY and CDR2 SVGAGI. V trimming: 4 bases; J trimming: 3 bases; junction bases outside the gene matches: 8. CDR3 length: 16 amino acids. The CDR3, as DNA: TGTGCCAGCAGTTCGGGGACAGGACCTTACAAAAACATTCAGTACTTC. Its protein is CASSSGTGPYKNIQYF.

The V call is TRBV11-1, the J call TRBJ2-1; 7 bases fit TRBD2. The germline V gene encodes CDR1 SGHAT and CDR2 FQDESV (reference sequence). The CDR3 totals 16 residues. Trimming took 5 bases from V and 5 from J; bases not matched to a gene: 12. CDR3 nucleotides: TGTGCCAGCAGCCCGCGGGTAGCGGGCTTTAACAATGAGCAGTTCTTC. It translates to CASSPRVAGFNNEQFF.